Following are 17 T cell receptor beta chains from one sample sequenced in a study of identical twins. TCRdb called the 5' RACE reads again in MiXCR, with one record for every CDR3 protein. The sample has over 550,000 distinct CDR3 sequences, just over 7% seen once. This sample also appeared in a second study, on yellow fever vaccine responses in identical twins.

Sequenced material: PBMCs. The receptors shown here come from a woman aged 18-30 years in good health.

This clonotype has at least ten counts. The chain joins TRBV6-1 to TRBJ1-2; D perhaps matches TRBD1 (5 bases). The CDR3 runs 17 residues. Germline values: CDR1 MNHNS, CDR2 SASEGT. Trimming removed 5 bases at V and 1 base at J, with 20 bases between. The CDR3 loop reads CASSRYTLGVGNYGYTF. The CDR3 region has the DNA TGTGCCAGCAGTCGATACACGTTAGGGGTCGGTAACTATGGCTACACCTTC.

The chain is built from TRBV9 and TRBJ2-2, with a possible D match to TRBD2 (5 bases). Germline CDR1 and CDR2: SGDLS and YYNGEE. The CDR3 runs 14 residues. Trimming left V 0 bases short and J 6 bases short, with 9 bases between. The CDR3 loop reads CASSVVAAAGELFF. Written as DNA, the CDR3 is TGTGCCAGCAGCGTAGTGGCAGCGGCCGGGGAGCTGTTTTTT.

The table lists this clonotype with a few counts. The CDR3 DNA is TGCGCCAGCAGCCGAAACCCCGGGGAGCTGTTTTTT. It codes for CASSRNPGELFF. The rearrangement links TRBV5-1 to TRBJ2-2; D remains unclear. The CDR3 sequence is 12 residues long. Germline-derived CDR1 and CDR2 are SGHRS and YFSETQ. V lost 4 bases to trimming and J lost 6 bases, with 7 bases between them.

This clonotype was recorded at least ten times. This rearrangement joins TRBV24-1 to TRBJ2-3, with a weak D call TRBD2 (6 bases). CDR3 length: 13 amino acids. V was trimmed by 6 bases and J by 4 bases, leaving 10 bases between them. Germline values: CDR1 KGHDR, CDR2 SFDVKD. The CDR3 DNA follows: TGTGCCACCAGTCGACCGGGGGCAGATACGCAGTATTTT. Its protein product is CATSRPGADTQYF.

J is TRBJ2-3 and V is TRBV2; 10 nucleotides align to TRBD1. With V trimmed by 7 bases and J by 1 base, 5 bases remained unmatched. Germline V gives CDR1 SNHLY, CDR2 FYNNEI. This CDR3 comprises 15 residues. The CDR3 loop is CASITGTGGTDTQYF. The CDR3 DNA reads as TGTGCCAGCATAACCGGGACAGGGGGCACAGATACGCAGTATTTT.

This clonotype was found a few times. V is TRBV24-1 and J is TRBJ2-5, with 10 nucleotides matching TRBD2. The CDR3 contains 17 residues. V lost 2 bases to trimming and J lost 1 base; unmatched junction nucleotides: 6. In germline, CDR1 is KGHDR, CDR2 SFDVKD. DNA for the CDR3: TGTGCCACCAGTGATTCCGGACTAGCGGCGCTCCAAGAGACCCAGTACTTC. This gives the protein CATSDSGLAALQETQYF.

This clonotype was counted a few times. The chain has TRBV20-1 and TRBJ1-2, with 11 bases lining up with TRBD1. The length of the CDR3 is 12 residues. In germline, CDR1 is DFQATT, CDR2 SNEGSKA (reference sequence). CDR3 amino acids: CRGDRGNYGYTF. The CDR3 DNA reads as TGCAGGGGGGACAGGGGGAACTATGGCTACACCTTC.

This clonotype was counted at least ten times. The chain recombines TRBV5-1 with TRBJ2-1; TRBD1 agrees at 7 bases. Germline V CDR1 and CDR2: SGHRS, YFSETQ. The CDR3 consists of 15 residues. V was clipped by 2 bases and J by 8 bases; unmatched bases: 10. The CDR3 spells CASSFGRQGGDEQFF. The CDR3 nucleotides are TGCGCCAGCAGCTTTGGTCGACAGGGTGGCGATGAGCAGTTCTTC.

The chain joins TRBV19 to TRBJ2-2; D is ambiguous. The CDR3 has 15 amino acids. CDR1 and CDR2 (germline): LNHDA, SQIVND (reference sequence). V lost 3 bases and J 0 bases, leaving 8 bases between the germline ends. The CDR3 nucleotides are TGTGCCAGTAGTATTCCCGGAGCGAACACCGGGGAGCTGTTTTTT. As protein: CASSIPGANTGELFF.

This clonotype has a handful of counts. The rearrangement uses TRBV7-8 and TRBJ1-5; 7 bases agree with TRBD1. CDR1 and CDR2 from the germline V gene are SGHVS and FQNEAQ. The CDR3 contains 14 residues. After removal of 3 bases from V and 7 bases from J, the junction contained 6 bases not matched to a gene. The CDR3 DNA is TGTGCCAGCAGCTTTGGCAGGGGGGAACAGCCCCAGCATTTT. It translates to CASSFGRGEQPQHF. The entire variable domain, with the rest obtained from reference TRBV7-8 and TRBJ1-5, is as follows: GAGVSQSPRYKVAKRGQDVALRCDPISGHVSLFWYQQALGQGPEFLTYFQNEAQLDKSGLPSDRFFAERPEGSVSTLKIQRTQQEDSAVYLCASSFGRGEQPQHFGDGTRLSIL.

V and J are TRBV3-1 and TRBJ2-1; no clear D gene. CDR1 is LGHDT, CDR2 YNNKEL, per germline (reference sequence). Trimming stripped 0 bases from V and 5 bases from J, with 17 bases between. The CDR3 runs to 17 residues. The CDR3 nucleotides read TGTGCCAGCAGCCAAGATCTGACGACCTCGACCCACAATGAGCAGTTCTTC. It yields the protein CASSQDLTTSTHNEQFF.

The gene calls are TRBV11-2 and TRBJ2-3; the match to TRBD1 covers 10 bases. V shed 5 bases and J 4 bases; nucleotides not matched to a gene: 9. The germline CDR1 and CDR2 sequences are SGHAT and FQNNGV. The CDR3 spans 16 residues. The CDR3 reads CASSLDSGTGADTQYF. In DNA, the CDR3 is TGTGCCAGCAGCCTCGATTCCGGGACAGGGGCAGATACGCAGTATTTT. Looking up the rest from reference TRBV11-2 and TRBJ2-3 gives the full variable domain: EAGVAQSPRYKIIEKRQSVAFWCNPISGHATLYWYQQILGQGPKLLIQFQNNGVVDDSQLPKDRFSAERLKGVDSTLKIQPAKLEDSAVYLCASSLDSGTGADTQYFGPGTRLTVL.

The CDR3 bases are TGCGCCAGCAACGCGGAGGCGGGACAGAACAATGAGCAGTTCTTC. Amino acid sequence: CASNAEAGQNNEQFF. The chain uses TRBV5-1 and TRBJ2-1; a weak D match, TRBD1 (7 bases). The V end lost 6 bases, the J end lost 5 bases, and 18 bases lay between the germline ends. The germline V gene has CDR1 SGHRS and CDR2 YFSETQ. There are 15 residues in the CDR3. The entire variable domain, with the rest obtained from reference TRBV5-1 and TRBJ2-1, is as follows: KAGVTQTPRYLIKTRGQQVTLSCSPISGHRSVSWYQQTPGQGLQFLFEYFSETQRNKGNFPGRFSGRQFSNSRSEMNVSTLELGDSALYLCASNAEAGQNNEQFFGPGTRLTVL.

This clonotype was found many times. J is TRBJ2-1 and V is TRBV4-1, with 8 positions matching TRBD1. Germline loops: CDR1 MGHRA, CDR2 YSYEKL. CDR3 length: 13 residues. The ends lost 4 bases at V and 8 bases at J; junction bases unmatched: 4. In nucleotides, the CDR3 is TGCGCCAGCAGCCCCGGACAGGGCGATGAGCAGTTCTTC. This gives the protein CASSPGQGDEQFF.

This clonotype occurred a few times. The chain is built from TRBV28 and TRBJ2-5, with TRBD1 as a possible D gene (5 bases). Trimming took 3 bases from V and 5 from J, leaving 16 bases between them. This CDR3 has 15 amino acids. CDR1 is MDHEN, CDR2 SYDVKM, per germline. Here the CDR3 DNA reads TGTGCCAGCAGTTTGAAGGGGTTGGATTTGGAGACCCAGTACTTC. Amino acid sequence: CASSLKGLDLETQYF. The full variable domain, with the rest looked up from reference TRBV28 and TRBJ2-5, is DVKVTQSSRYLVKRTGEKVFLECVQDMDHENMFWYRQDPGLGLRLIYFSYDVKMKEKGDIPEGYSVSREKKERFSLILESASTNQTSMYLCASSLKGLDLETQYFGPGTRLLVL.

This clonotype was recorded at least ten times. This chain joins TRBV3-1 and TRBJ1-1; D is uncertain. The CDR3 covers 15 residues. Germline lookup yields CDR1 LGHDT and CDR2 YNNKEL (reference sequence). V was trimmed by 3 bases and J by 1 base, leaving 12 bases between them. The CDR3: CASSHLITTNTEAFF. CDR3 DNA sequence: TGTGCCAGCAGCCACCTCATAACTACGAACACTGAAGCTTTCTTT.

This clonotype occurred many times. The chain links TRBV7-9 to TRBJ2-3; 9 nucleotides line up with TRBD1. The length of the CDR3 is 16 residues. The V gene's germline CDR1 is SEHNR and CDR2 FQNEAQ (reference sequence). J was trimmed by 2 bases and V by 5 bases; bases with no gene match: 8. The CDR3 DNA reads TGTGCCAGCAGCCCATGGACAGGGGAAATCACAGATACGCAGTATTTT. It is translated as CASSPWTGEITDTQYF.